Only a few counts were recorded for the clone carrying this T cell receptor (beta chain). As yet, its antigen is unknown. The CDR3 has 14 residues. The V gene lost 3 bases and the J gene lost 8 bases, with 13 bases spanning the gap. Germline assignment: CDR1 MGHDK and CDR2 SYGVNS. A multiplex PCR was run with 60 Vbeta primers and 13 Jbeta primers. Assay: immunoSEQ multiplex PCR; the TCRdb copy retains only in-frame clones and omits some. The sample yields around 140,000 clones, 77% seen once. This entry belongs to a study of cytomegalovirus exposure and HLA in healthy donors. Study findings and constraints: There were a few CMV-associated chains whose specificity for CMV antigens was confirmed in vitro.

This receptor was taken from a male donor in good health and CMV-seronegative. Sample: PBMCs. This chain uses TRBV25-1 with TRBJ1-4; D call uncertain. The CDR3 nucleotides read TGTGCCAGCAGTGATACCGGGGTTGGGGAAAAACTGTTTTTT. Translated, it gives CASSDTGVGEKLFF.